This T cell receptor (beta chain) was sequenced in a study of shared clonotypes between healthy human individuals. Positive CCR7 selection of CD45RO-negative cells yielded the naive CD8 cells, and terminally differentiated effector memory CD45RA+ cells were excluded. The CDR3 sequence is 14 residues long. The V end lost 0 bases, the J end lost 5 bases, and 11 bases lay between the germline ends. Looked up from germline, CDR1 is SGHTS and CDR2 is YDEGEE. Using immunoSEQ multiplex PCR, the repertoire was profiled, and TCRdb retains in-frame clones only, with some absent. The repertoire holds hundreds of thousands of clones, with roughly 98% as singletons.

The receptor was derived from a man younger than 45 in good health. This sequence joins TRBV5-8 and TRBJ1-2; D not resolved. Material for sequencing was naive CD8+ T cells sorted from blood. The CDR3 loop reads CASSLGSLSYGYTF. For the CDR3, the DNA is TGTGCCAGCAGCTTGGGCAGCCTGTCTTATGGCTACACCTTC.